The clone carrying this TCR beta chain was detected once. The antigen is not known. Other nucleotide sequences in the sample specify the same CDR3. These data originate in a study of shared clonotypes between healthy human individuals. General observations from the study: Clonotype sharing among donors, it was expected, would be affected by sequencing depth.

Naive-designated CD8 cells lacked CD45RO, were positively enriched for CCR7, and omitted terminally differentiated effector memory CD45RA+ cells. Original analysis: From ImmunoSEQ came sequences covering only the junction and carrying no quality scores, so filtering differed. Method: immunoSEQ multiplex PCR; TCRdb's copy keeps in-frame clones and lacks some. V, J and clone size were drawn from that table, and D and trimming were deduced from the DNA. The table shows hundreds of thousands of clones, with about 96% occurring only once. With 4 bases clipped from V and 8 bases from J, the junction kept 8 bases outside the gene matches. The CDR3 is made up of 15 amino acids. Germline loops: CDR1 SGHRS, CDR2 YFSETQ.

The chain recombines TRBV5-1 with TRBJ2-1, with TRBD2 matching 11 bases. This sequence was found in a woman in her twenties or thirties in good health. Material for sequencing was naive CD8+ T cells sorted from blood. The CDR3 spells CASSLGLAGIDEQFF. The DNA for the CDR3 is TGCGCCAGCAGCCTTGGACTAGCGGGTATAGATGAGCAGTTCTTC.